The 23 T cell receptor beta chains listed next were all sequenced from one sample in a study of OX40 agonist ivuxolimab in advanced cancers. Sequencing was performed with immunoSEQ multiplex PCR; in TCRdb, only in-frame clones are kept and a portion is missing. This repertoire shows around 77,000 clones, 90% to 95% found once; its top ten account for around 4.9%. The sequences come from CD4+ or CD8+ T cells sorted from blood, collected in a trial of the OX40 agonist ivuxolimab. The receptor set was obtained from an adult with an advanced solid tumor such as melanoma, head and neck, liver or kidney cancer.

The DNA for the CDR3 is TGTGCCAGCAGTTATGGTGGGGCCTTGCCCTACGAGCAGTACTTC. Amino acids: CASSYGGALPYEQYF. The rearrangement joins TRBV28 to TRBJ2-7, with D tentatively TRBD1 (5 bases). Deletions cut 4 bases from V and 2 bases from J, with 15 bases between. CDR1 and CDR2 from the germline V gene are MDHEN and SYDVKM. The CDR3 covers 15 residues.

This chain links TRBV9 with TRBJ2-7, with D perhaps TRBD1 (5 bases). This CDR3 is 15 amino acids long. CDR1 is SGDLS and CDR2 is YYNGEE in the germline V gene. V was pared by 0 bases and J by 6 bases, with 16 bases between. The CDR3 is CASSVGGPRVGEQYF. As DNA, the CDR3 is TGTGCCAGCAGCGTAGGGGGTCCCAGGGTAGGCGAGCAGTACTTC.

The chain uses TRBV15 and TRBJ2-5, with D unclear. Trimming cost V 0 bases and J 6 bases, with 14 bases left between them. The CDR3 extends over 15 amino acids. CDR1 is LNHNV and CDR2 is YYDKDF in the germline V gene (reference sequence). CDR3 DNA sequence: TGTGCCACCAGCAGAGATCAACTCGCCAGCCAGACCCAGTACTTC. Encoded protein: CATSRDQLASQTQYF.

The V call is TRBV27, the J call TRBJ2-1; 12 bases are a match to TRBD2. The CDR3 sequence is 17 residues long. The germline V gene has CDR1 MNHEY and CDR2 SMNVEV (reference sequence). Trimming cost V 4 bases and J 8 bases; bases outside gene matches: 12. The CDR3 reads CASSSPLGLAGSDEQFF. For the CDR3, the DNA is TGTGCCAGCAGTTCGCCGTTAGGACTAGCGGGAAGCGATGAGCAGTTCTTC.

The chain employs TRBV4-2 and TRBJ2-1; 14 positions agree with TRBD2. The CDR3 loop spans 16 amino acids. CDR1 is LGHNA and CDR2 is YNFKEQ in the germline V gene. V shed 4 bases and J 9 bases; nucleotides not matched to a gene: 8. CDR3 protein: CASSPLPGLAGVEQFF. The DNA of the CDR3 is TGTGCCAGCAGCCCCTTACCGGGACTAGCGGGAGTTGAGCAGTTCTTC.

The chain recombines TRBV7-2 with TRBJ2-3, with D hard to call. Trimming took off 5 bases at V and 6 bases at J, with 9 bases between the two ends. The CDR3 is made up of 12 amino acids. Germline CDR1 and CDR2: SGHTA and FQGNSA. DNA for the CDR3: TGTGCCAGCAGCCGTACAGCGGATACGCAGTATTTT. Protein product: CASSRTADTQYF. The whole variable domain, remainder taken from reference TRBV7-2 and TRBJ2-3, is GAGVSQSPSNKVTEKGKDVELRCDPISGHTALYWYRQSLGQGLEFLIYFQGNSAPDKSGLPSDRFSAERTGGSVSTLTIQRTQQEDSAVYLCASSRTADTQYFGPGTRLTVL.

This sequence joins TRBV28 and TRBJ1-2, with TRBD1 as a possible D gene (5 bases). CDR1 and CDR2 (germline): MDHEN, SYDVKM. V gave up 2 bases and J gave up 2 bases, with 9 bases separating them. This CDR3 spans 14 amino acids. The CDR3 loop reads CASSLRGENYGYTF. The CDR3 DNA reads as TGTGCCAGCAGTTTACGAGGGGAGAACTATGGCTACACCTTC.

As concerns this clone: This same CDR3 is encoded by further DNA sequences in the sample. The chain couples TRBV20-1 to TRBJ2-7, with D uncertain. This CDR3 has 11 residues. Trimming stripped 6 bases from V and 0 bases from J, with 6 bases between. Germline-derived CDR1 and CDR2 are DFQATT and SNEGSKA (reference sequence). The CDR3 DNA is TGCAGTGCCGCCAACTCCTACGAGCAGTACTTC. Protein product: CSAANSYEQYF.

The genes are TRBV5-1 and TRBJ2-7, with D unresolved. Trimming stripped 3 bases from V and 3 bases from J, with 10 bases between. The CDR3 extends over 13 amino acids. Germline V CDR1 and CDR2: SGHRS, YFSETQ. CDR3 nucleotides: TGCGCCAGCAGCTCCCCCTCCGACTACGAGCAGTACTTC. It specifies CASSSPSDYEQYF.

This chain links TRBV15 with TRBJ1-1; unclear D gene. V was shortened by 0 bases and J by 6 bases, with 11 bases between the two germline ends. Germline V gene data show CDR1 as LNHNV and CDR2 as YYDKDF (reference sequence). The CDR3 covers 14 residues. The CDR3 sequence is CATSRDGRASEAFF. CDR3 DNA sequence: TGTGCCACCAGCAGAGATGGGCGTGCATCTGAAGCTTTCTTT.

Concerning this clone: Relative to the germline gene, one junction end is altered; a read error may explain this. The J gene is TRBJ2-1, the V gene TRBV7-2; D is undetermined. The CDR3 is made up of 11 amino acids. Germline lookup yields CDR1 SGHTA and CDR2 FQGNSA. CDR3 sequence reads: CASSRLQESIF. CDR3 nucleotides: TGTGCCAGCAGCCGCCTTCAGGAGTCGATCTTC.

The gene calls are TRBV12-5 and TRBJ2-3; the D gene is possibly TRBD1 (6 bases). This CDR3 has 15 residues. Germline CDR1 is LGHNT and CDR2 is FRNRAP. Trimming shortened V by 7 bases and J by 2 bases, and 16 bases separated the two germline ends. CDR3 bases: TGTGCTAGTGCAAACAAGGGACACCTCACAGATACGCAGTATTTT. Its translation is CASANKGHLTDTQYF.

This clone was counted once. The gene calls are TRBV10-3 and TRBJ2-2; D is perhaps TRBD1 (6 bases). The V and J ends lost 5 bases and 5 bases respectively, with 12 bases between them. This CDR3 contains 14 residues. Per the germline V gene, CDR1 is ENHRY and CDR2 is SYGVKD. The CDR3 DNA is TGTGCCATCAGTACTACAGGGTGGACCGGGGAGCTGTTTTTT. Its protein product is CAISTTGWTGELFF.

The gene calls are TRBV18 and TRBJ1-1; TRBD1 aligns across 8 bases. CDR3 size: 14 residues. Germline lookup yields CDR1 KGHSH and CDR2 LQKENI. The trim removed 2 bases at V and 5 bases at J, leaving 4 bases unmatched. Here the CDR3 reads CASSPYRGRTEAFF. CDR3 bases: TGTGCCAGCTCACCATACAGGGGGAGAACTGAAGCTTTCTTT.

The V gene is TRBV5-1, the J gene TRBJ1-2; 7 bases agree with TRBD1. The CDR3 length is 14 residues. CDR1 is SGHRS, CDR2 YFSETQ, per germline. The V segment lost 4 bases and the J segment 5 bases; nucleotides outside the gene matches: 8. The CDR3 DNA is TGCGCCAGCAGCGAGGGACAGTCTGTGTATGGCTACACCTTC. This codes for CASSEGQSVYGYTF. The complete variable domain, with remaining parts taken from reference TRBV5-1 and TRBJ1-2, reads KAGVTQTPRYLIKTRGQQVTLSCSPISGHRSVSWYQQTPGQGLQFLFEYFSETQRNKGNFPGRFSGRQFSNSRSEMNVSTLELGDSALYLCASSEGQSVYGYTFGSGTRLTVV.

DNA for the CDR3: TGTGCCAGCAGCCTCCAGACTAGCCAGGCCTACAATGAGCAGTTCTTC. It is translated as CASSLQTSQAYNEQFF. The chain carries TRBV6-4 and TRBJ2-1, with TRBD2 identical over 7 bases. The ends lost 6 bases at V and 2 bases at J; junction bases unmatched: 10. Germline loops: CDR1 MRHNA, CDR2 SNTAGT. This CDR3 region has 16 residues.

The CDR3 DNA is TGTGCCAGCAGCTACGCACCGGGACTCAAAAACATTCAGTACTTC. Encoded protein: CASSYAPGLKNIQYF. The chain recombines TRBV5-4 with TRBJ2-4; possible D gene TRBD2, 6 bases. The CDR3 has 15 residues. Trimming took off 3 bases at V and 3 bases at J, with 13 bases between the two ends. Germline CDR1 reads SGHNT; CDR2 reads YYREEE (reference sequence).

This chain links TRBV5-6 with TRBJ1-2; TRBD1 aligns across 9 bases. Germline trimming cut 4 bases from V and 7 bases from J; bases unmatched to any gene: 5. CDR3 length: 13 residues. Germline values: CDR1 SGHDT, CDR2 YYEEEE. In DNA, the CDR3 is TGTGCCAGCAGCCCGGACAGGGGTTTTGGCTACACCTTC. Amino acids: CASSPDRGFGYTF.

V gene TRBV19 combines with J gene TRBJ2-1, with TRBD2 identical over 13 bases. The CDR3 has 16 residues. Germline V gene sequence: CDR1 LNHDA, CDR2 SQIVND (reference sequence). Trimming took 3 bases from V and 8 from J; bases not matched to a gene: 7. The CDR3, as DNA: TGTGCCAGTAGTATCGCACTAGCGGGAGGGCCCGATGAGCAGTTCTTC. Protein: CASSIALAGGPDEQFF.

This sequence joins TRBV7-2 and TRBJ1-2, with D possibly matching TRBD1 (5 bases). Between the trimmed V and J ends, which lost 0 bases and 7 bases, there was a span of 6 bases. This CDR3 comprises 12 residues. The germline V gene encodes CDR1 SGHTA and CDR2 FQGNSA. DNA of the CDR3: TGTGCCAGCAGCTTAGCCAGGGCTGGCTACACCTTC. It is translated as CASSLARAGYTF.

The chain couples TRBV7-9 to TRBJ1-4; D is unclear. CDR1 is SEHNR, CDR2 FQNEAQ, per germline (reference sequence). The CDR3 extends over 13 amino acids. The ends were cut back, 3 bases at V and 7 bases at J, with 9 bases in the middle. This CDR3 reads CASSFRATEKLFF. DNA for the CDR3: TGTGCCAGCAGCTTCCGGGCTACTGAAAAACTGTTTTTT.

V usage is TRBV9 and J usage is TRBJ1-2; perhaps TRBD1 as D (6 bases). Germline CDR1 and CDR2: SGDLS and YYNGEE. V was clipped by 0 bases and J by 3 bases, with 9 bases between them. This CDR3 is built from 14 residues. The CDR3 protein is CASSVDQGHYGYTF. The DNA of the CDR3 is TGTGCCAGCAGCGTAGACCAGGGGCACTATGGCTACACCTTC.

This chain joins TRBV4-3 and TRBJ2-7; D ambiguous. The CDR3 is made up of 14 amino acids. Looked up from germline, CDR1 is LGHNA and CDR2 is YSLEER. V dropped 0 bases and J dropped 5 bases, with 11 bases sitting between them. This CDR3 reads CASSQDTRSDEQYF. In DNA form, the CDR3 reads TGCGCCAGCAGCCAAGACACACGTTCCGACGAGCAGTACTTC.